Presented here are 30 T cell receptor beta chains from one specimen sequenced in a study of shared T cell receptors in the human thymus. Here immunoSEQ multiplex PCR was the method, and the copy in TCRdb shows in-frame clones only, minus some. The sample yields about 660,000 clones, roughly 86% seen once. These records were also assigned to another study, of human thymus T cells.

What was sequenced was thymocytes. These receptors all stem from a boy under two years old with a congenital heart defect.

This clone was observed a few times. V usage is TRBV19 and J usage is TRBJ2-1; D may be TRBD2 (6 bases). The V gene lost 10 bases and the J gene lost 2 bases, with 18 bases spanning the gap. CDR3 length: 15 amino acids. Germline CDR1 and CDR2: LNHDA and SQIVND (reference sequence). In DNA form, the CDR3 reads TGTGCCAATCTCATGGGGGGACCCCCCTACAATGAGCAGTTCTTC. Translated: CANLMGGPPYNEQFF.

The V gene is TRBV2, the J gene TRBJ2-2; D might be TRBD2 (6 bases). CDR3 size: 18 residues. The V end lost 0 bases, the J end lost 1 base, and 15 bases lay between the germline ends. Germline V gene sequence: CDR1 SNHLY, CDR2 FYNNEI. For the CDR3, the DNA is TGTGCCAGCAGTGAAGCGAATGGGCGGGGACGGAACACCGGGGAGCTGTTTTTT. Residues: CASSEANGRGRNTGELFF.

CDR3 protein: CASRPSSGTDTQYF. The CDR3 nucleotides read TGTGCCAGCAGGCCCTCGAGCGGCACAGATACGCAGTATTTT. V usage is TRBV5-4 and J usage is TRBJ2-3; D gene unclear. The CDR3 sequence is 14 residues long. The germline CDR1 and CDR2 sequences are SGHNT and YYREEE (reference sequence). Trimming left V 5 bases short and J 1 base short, with 11 bases between.

The chain employs TRBV7-2 and TRBJ1-2; TRBD1 matches at 7 bases. V trimming: 5 bases; J trimming: 5 bases; junction bases outside the gene matches: 14. Germline CDR1 is SGHTA and CDR2 is FQGNSA. The CDR3 is made up of 16 amino acids. Written as DNA, the CDR3 is TGTGCCAGCAGCACTGATGGCCGGGACAGCGATTATGGCTACACCTTC. Translation: CASSTDGRDSDYGYTF.

The chain employs TRBV14 and TRBJ2-1; TRBD1 matches at 9 bases. With V trimmed by 2 bases and J by 8 bases, 7 bases remained unmatched. CDR1 SGHDN and CDR2 FVKESK come from the germline V gene. The CDR3 contains 15 residues. CDR3 in DNA: TGTGCCAGCAGCCAACCGGGACAGGGCATGCATGAGCAGTTCTTC. Its translation is CASSQPGQGMHEQFF.

The V and J genes are TRBV7-6 and TRBJ1-4, with D uncertain. V gave up 1 base and J gave up 4 bases, with 10 bases separating them. From germline, CDR1 is SGHVS and CDR2 FNYEAQ. The CDR3 loop spans 15 amino acids. The CDR3 here is CASSLGPRLNEKLFF. As DNA, the CDR3 is TGTGCCAGCAGCTTAGGTCCGAGACTTAATGAAAAACTGTTTTTT.

This chain links TRBV7-9 with TRBJ2-5; 8 nucleotides line up with TRBD1. The J call may not be correct, given that the DNA end is closer to TRBJ2-7. This CDR3 is 18 amino acids long. Germline-derived CDR1 and CDR2 are SEHNR and FQNEAQ (reference sequence). CDR3 coding DNA: TGTGCCAGCAGCTCCACCGGAAAACCGGGACAGGAATACTACGAGCAGTACTTC. This translates into CASSSTGKPGQEYYEQYF.

J is TRBJ1-3 and V is TRBV7-6; D unresolved. The V end lost 4 bases, the J end lost 0 bases, and 13 bases lay between the germline ends. The CDR3 totals 16 residues. Germline-derived CDR1 and CDR2 are SGHVS and FNYEAQ. The DNA for the CDR3 is TGTGCCAGCAGCTCCAGACACCTTGACTCTGGAAACACCATATATTTT. It specifies CASSSRHLDSGNTIYF.

Points on this clone: Other DNA sequences in the sample encode the same CDR3. J is TRBJ1-5 and V is TRBV27; TRBD1 agrees at 7 bases. The junction had 4 bases not matched to a gene; V was cut back by 6 bases and J by 2 bases. CDR1 is MNHEY and CDR2 is SMNVEV in the germline V gene (reference sequence). This CDR3 has 14 amino acids. Here the CDR3 DNA reads TGTGCCAGCAGCTTAGACAGGGGCAATCAGCCCCAGCATTTT. As protein: CASSLDRGNQPQHF.

The CDR3 bases are TGTGCCAGCAGCCCGCGACAGGGACCCAAAAACATTCAGTACTTC. This sequence encodes CASSPRQGPKNIQYF. The chain links TRBV5-4 to TRBJ2-4, with 7 bases identical to TRBD1. V lost 4 bases to trimming and J lost 2 bases; unmatched junction nucleotides: 6. CDR3 length equals 15 residues. The germline gives CDR1 SGHNT, CDR2 YYREEE (reference sequence).

The chain employs TRBV5-8 and TRBJ1-4; 10 nucleotides align to TRBD1. Losses at the gene ends were 0 bases for V and 7 bases for J; bases not matched to a gene: 3. The CDR3 has 15 residues. Germline CDR1 SGHTS, CDR2 YDEGEE. CDR3 residues: CASSLEGQGSEKLFF. CDR3 sequence (DNA): TGTGCCAGCAGCTTGGAGGGACAGGGGAGTGAAAAACTGTTTTTT.

This chain links TRBV5-4 with TRBJ1-4, with D perhaps TRBD1 (5 bases). The CDR3 contains 14 residues. CDR1 is SGHNT, CDR2 YYREEE, per germline (reference sequence). The V and J ends lost 2 bases and 6 bases respectively, with 11 bases between them. The CDR3 here is CASSFGALHEKLFF. For the CDR3, the DNA is TGTGCCAGCAGCTTTGGGGCTCTTCATGAAAAACTGTTTTTT.

V gene TRBV19 combines with J gene TRBJ2-2; 8 nucleotides line up with TRBD2. The length of the CDR3 is 13 residues. Germline V gives CDR1 LNHDA, CDR2 SQIVND (reference sequence). Losses at the gene ends were 7 bases for V and 5 bases for J; bases not matched to a gene: 3. CDR3 region: CASTGGRTGELFF. Written as DNA, the CDR3 is TGTGCCAGTACGGGAGGGCGGACCGGGGAGCTGTTTTTT.

The chain joins TRBV18 to TRBJ2-3; D may be TRBD1 (6 bases). Germline CDR1 and CDR2: KGHSH and LQKENI. V dropped 6 bases and J dropped 2 bases, with 12 bases sitting between them. The CDR3 is 14 residues long. Written as DNA, the CDR3 is TGTGCCAGCTCTATAGGGGGACCCACAGATACGCAGTATTTT. This gives the protein CASSIGGPTDTQYF.

The chain employs TRBV14 and TRBJ1-4; 7 positions agree with TRBD1. J gave up 1 base and V 4 bases, and 12 bases lay outside the gene matches. Germline V gene sequence: CDR1 SGHDN, CDR2 FVKESK. The CDR3 runs 18 residues. CDR3 residues: CASSPRQGGSKTNEKLFF. The CDR3 DNA reads TGTGCCAGCAGCCCCCGACAGGGAGGAAGTAAAACTAATGAAAAACTGTTTTTT.

This clone was detected only a few times. The rearrangement joins TRBV6-6 to TRBJ2-5; TRBD2 might be the D (5 bases). Germline assignment: CDR1 MNHNY and CDR2 SVGAGI (reference sequence). Trimming took 0 bases from V and 2 from J, leaving 10 bases between them. This CDR3 contains 15 residues. CDR3 residues: CASSYSKRPQETQYF. For the CDR3, the DNA is TGTGCCAGCAGTTACTCGAAGCGGCCGCAAGAGACCCAGTACTTC.

The chain is built from TRBV5-1 and TRBJ1-2, with TRBD1 matching 9 bases. V was clipped by 4 bases and J by 7 bases; unmatched bases: 8. The germline V gene encodes CDR1 SGHRS and CDR2 YFSETQ. The CDR3 sequence is 14 residues long. CDR3 protein: CASSRTGTGSGYTF. The CDR3 DNA reads TGCGCCAGCAGCCGGACCGGGACAGGGAGTGGCTACACCTTC.

A single count supports this clone. The chain carries TRBV9 and TRBJ2-7, with 7 bases that match TRBD1. With V trimmed by 0 bases and J by 1 base, 13 bases remained unmatched. The germline gives CDR1 SGDLS, CDR2 YYNGEE. The CDR3 length is 18 residues. The CDR3 nucleotides are TGTGCCAGCAGCGTAGGACGGACGACATCACAGGGGTCCTACGAGCAGTACTTC. Translation: CASSVGRTTSQGSYEQYF.

CDR3 DNA: TGTGCCAGCAGGCTTAGGGGGCTTTCCTACAATGAGCAGTTCTTC. It is translated as CASRLRGLSYNEQFF. The chain is built from TRBV27 and TRBJ2-1; 7 bases agree with TRBD1. Germline loops: CDR1 MNHEY, CDR2 SMNVEV (reference sequence). Losses at the gene ends were 6 bases for V and 1 base for J; bases not matched to a gene: 6. CDR3 size: 15 residues.

The chain couples TRBV7-9 to TRBJ1-1; D gene unclear. The V gene lost 5 bases and the J gene lost 1 base, with 14 bases spanning the gap. This CDR3 region has 15 residues. The germline gives CDR1 SEHNR, CDR2 FQNEAQ (reference sequence). The CDR3 here is CASSTISGGNTEAFF. The CDR3 region has the DNA TGTGCCAGCAGCACAATATCCGGCGGGAACACTGAAGCTTTCTTT.

This chain uses TRBV5-4 with TRBJ1-2, with 7 bases fitting TRBD1. Germline V gene data show CDR1 as SGHNT and CDR2 as YYREEE (reference sequence). This CDR3 comprises 16 residues. Trimming at V came to 2 bases and at J to 2 bases, leaving 9 bases not matched to a gene. CDR3 sequence reads: CASSFGYTGANYGYTF. The CDR3 DNA reads as TGTGCCAGCAGCTTCGGATACACAGGGGCCAACTATGGCTACACCTTC. The full variable domain, with the rest looked up from reference TRBV5-4 and TRBJ1-2, is ETGVTQSPTHLIKTRGQQVTLRCSSQSGHNTVSWYQQALGQGPQFIFQYYREEENGRGNFPPRFSGLQFPNYSSELNVNALELDDSALYLCASSFGYTGANYGYTFGSGTRLTVV.

The V gene is TRBV4-3, the J gene TRBJ2-7; 7 bases are shared with TRBD1. CDR3 length equals 16 residues. The V segment lost 4 bases and the J segment 3 bases; nucleotides outside the gene matches: 12. Germline assignment: CDR1 LGHNA and CDR2 YSLEER. The CDR3 loop reads CASSPSSGTAFYEQYF. CDR3 nucleotides: TGCGCCAGCAGCCCTTCATCCGGGACAGCCTTCTACGAGCAGTACTTC.

The genes are TRBV6-5 and TRBJ1-1; TRBD1 is a possible D gene (5 bases). This CDR3 has 12 residues. Trimming stripped 5 bases from V and 3 bases from J, with 7 bases between. CDR1 is MNHEY, CDR2 SVGAGI, per germline. The CDR3: CASSRQHTEAFF. As DNA, the CDR3 is TGTGCCAGCAGTAGACAGCACACTGAAGCTTTCTTT.

CDR3 amino acids: CASSYSKLQPQHF. CDR3 bases: TGTGCCAGCAGTTACTCGAAACTACAGCCCCAGCATTTT. The chain uses TRBV6-5 and TRBJ1-5, with D unresolved. This CDR3 has 13 residues. Germline V CDR1 and CDR2: MNHEY, SVGAGI. Trimming cost V 0 bases and J 7 bases, with 7 bases left between them.

This chain connects TRBV12-5 to TRBJ2-7; 9 bases match TRBD1. The CDR3 contains 17 residues. The V gene end was trimmed by 0 bases and the J gene end by 4 bases; junction bases not matched to a gene: 10. Germline V CDR1 and CDR2: LGHNT, FRNRAP. This chain's CDR3 is CASGLVRDRAIPYEQYF. Here the CDR3 DNA reads TGTGCTAGTGGTTTGGTACGGGACAGGGCGATCCCTTACGAGCAGTACTTC.

The V call is TRBV25-1, the J call TRBJ2-1, with TRBD2 identical over 10 bases. Germline assignment: CDR1 MGHDK and CDR2 SYGVNS. With 2 bases clipped from V and 12 bases from J, the junction kept 13 bases outside the gene matches. The CDR3 has 16 residues. The CDR3 here is CASSEPRLAGTMRQFF. The DNA of the CDR3 is TGTGCCAGCAGTGAACCGCGACTAGCGGGTACAATGAGGCAGTTCTTC. The full variable domain, in which reference TRBV25-1 and TRBJ2-1 provide the parts outside the CDR3, is EADIYQTPRYLVIGTGKKITLECSQTMGHDKMYWYQQDPGMELHLIHYSYGVNSTEKGDLSSESTVSRIRTEHFPLTLESARPSHTSQYLCASSEPRLAGTMRQFFGPGTRLTVL.

The chain couples TRBV5-1 to TRBJ2-7; the match to TRBD1 covers 7 bases. Trimming cost V 2 bases and J 5 bases; bases outside gene matches: 13. The CDR3 runs 16 residues. Germline assignment: CDR1 SGHRS and CDR2 YFSETQ. The CDR3 spells CASSFNRGGLWNEQYF. CDR3 DNA: TGCGCCAGCAGCTTTAACAGGGGCGGGTTGTGGAACGAGCAGTACTTC.

This sequence joins TRBV28 and TRBJ2-7; TRBD1 aligns across 9 bases. The CDR3 totals 15 residues. Germline V gene sequence: CDR1 MDHEN, CDR2 SYDVKM. Trimming cost V 4 bases and J 4 bases; bases outside gene matches: 8. The CDR3 DNA is TGTGCCAGCAGTTCACGACACGGACAGGGGTACGAGCAGTACTTC. Translated, it gives CASSSRHGQGYEQYF.

This clone has more than one count but fewer than ten. V is TRBV28 and J is TRBJ1-2, with a possible D match to TRBD1 (6 bases). CDR1 and CDR2 from the germline V gene are MDHEN and SYDVKM. CDR3 length: 13 amino acids. V lost 8 bases, J lost 3 bases, and 13 bases lay in between. The CDR3 loop reads CASWGGADYGYTF. The CDR3, as DNA: TGTGCCAGCTGGGGGGGCGCAGACTATGGCTACACCTTC.

The chain's CDR3 is CASTDGTSGGVYNEQFF. The CDR3, as DNA: TGTGCCAGCACCGATGGGACTAGCGGGGGGGTTTACAATGAGCAGTTCTTC. The chain couples TRBV2 to TRBJ2-1, with TRBD2 matching over 16 bases. The V and J ends lost 7 bases and 4 bases, in that order; junction bases with no gene match: 7. The CDR3 consists of 17 residues. Germline values: CDR1 SNHLY, CDR2 FYNNEI. Variable domain in full (rest from reference TRBV2 and TRBJ2-1): EPEVTQTPSHQVTQMGQEVILRCVPISNHLYFYWYRQILGQKVEFLVSFYNNEISEKSEIFDDQFSVERPDGSNFTLKIRSTKLEDSAMYFCASTDGTSGGVYNEQFFGPGTRLTVL.